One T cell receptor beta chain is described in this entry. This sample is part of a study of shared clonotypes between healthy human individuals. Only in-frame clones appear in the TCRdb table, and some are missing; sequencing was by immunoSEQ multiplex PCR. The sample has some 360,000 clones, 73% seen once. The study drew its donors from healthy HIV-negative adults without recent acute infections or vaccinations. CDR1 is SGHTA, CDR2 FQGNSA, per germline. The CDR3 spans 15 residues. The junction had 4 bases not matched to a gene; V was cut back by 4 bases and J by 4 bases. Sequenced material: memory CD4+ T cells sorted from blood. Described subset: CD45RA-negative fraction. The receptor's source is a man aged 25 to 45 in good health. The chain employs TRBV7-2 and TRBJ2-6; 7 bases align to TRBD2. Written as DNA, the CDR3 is TGTGCCAGCAGCTCCGGGGAGGGAGGGGCCAACGTCCTGACTTTC. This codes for CASSSGEGGANVLTF.